This is a list of T cell receptor beta chains from one sample in a study of cytotoxic CD8 clonotypes in ibrutinib-treated CLL. Repertoires were generated with immunoSEQ multiplex PCR, while TCRdb's copy carries only in-frame clones and drops some. The profile shows 160,000 or so clones, approximately 90% of them singletons. This material consisted of PBMCs, taken at disease progression, from a patient treated with ibrutinib. These receptors all stem from a human donor with chronic lymphocytic leukemia. CDR3s include the opening cysteine and the closing phenylalanine or tryptophan. A D gene is named only where the DNA matches it firmly. Clone size, where shown, is once, few, many, or a class for clones that have expanded.

length	V	size	J	D	CDR3	DNA
15	TRBV5-4	-	TRBJ2-7	TRBD1	CASSLRGTGTHEQYF	TGTGCCAGCAGCTTGCGGGGGACAGGGACCCACGAGCAGTACTTC
14	TRBV28	-	TRBJ1-1	TRBD1	CASSLGQGNTEAFF	TGTGCCAGCAGTTTAGGACAGGGTAACACTGAAGCTTTCTTT
16	TRBV11-3	once	TRBJ1-1	TRBD1	CASSPAKNRGRTEAFF	TGTGCCAGCAGCCCAGCAAAAAACAGGGGGCGGACTGAAGCTTTCTTT
13	TRBV28	-	TRBJ1-1	TRBD1	CASLDRANTEAFF	TGTGCCAGCTTGGACAGGGCGAACACTGAAGCTTTCTTT
17	TRBV5-1	-	TRBJ1-1	TRBD1	CASSLGGQGILNTEAFF	TGCGCCAGCAGCTTGGGGGGACAGGGGATTTTAAACACTGAAGCTTTCTTT
16	TRBV25-1	-	TRBJ2-3	TRBD1	CASSEYGTGQTDTQYF	TGTGCCAGCAGTGAATACGGGACAGGTCAGACAGATACGCAGTATTTT
12	TRBV11-3	once	TRBJ2-7	-	CASSSLSYEQYF	TGTGCCAGCAGCTCCCTGTCCTACGAGCAGTACTTC
12	TRBV19	-	TRBJ1-5	-	CASSIEVGTQHF	TGTGCCAGTAGTATAGAGGTAGGGACCCAGCATTTT
14	TRBV7-3	-	TRBJ2-5	-	CASSLIGGLETQYF	TGTGCCAGCAGCTTAATCGGGGGTCTGGAGACCCAGTACTTC
18	TRBV5-1	-	TRBJ2-3	TRBD2	CASSLVLTSGSHTDTQYF	TGCGCCAGCAGCTTGGTGCTGACTAGCGGGAGTCACACAGATACGCAGTATTTT
12	TRBV5-1	once	TRBJ1-3	-	CASSPDGNTIYF	TGCGCCAGCAGTCCGGACGGAAACACCATATATTTT
16	TRBV28	-	TRBJ2-2	TRBD1	CASSILTGGKTGELFF	TGTGCCAGCAGCATTTTAACAGGGGGAAAAACCGGGGAGCTGTTTTTT
17	TRBV7-9	-	TRBJ1-2	-	CASSPGGVGRPNYGYTF	TGTGCCAGCAGCCCCGGTGGGGTGGGCAGACCTAACTATGGCTACACCTTC
12	TRBV6-5	-	TRBJ2-3	TRBD2	CACRDGRGTQYF	TGTGCCTGCCGGGACGGGAGGGGTACGCAGTATTTT
12	TRBV28	-	TRBJ1-3	-	CASSLFGDTIYF	TGTGCCAGCAGTTTATTCGGGGACACCATATATTTT
14	TRBV30	once	TRBJ2-5	TRBD2	CAWSVSGGGETQYF	TGTGCCTGGAGTGTTTCGGGAGGAGGGGAGACCCAGTACTTC
15	TRBV30	-	TRBJ2-2	-	CAWSVTDKGAGELFF	TGTGCCTGGAGTGTCACAGATAAGGGGGCCGGGGAGCTGTTTTTT
15	TRBV7-8	-	TRBJ2-1	-	CASSLDIGSGREQFF	TGTGCCAGCAGCTTAGATATAGGATCCGGGCGGGAGCAGTTCTTC
15	TRBV7-9	-	TRBJ2-7	TRBD1	CASSLAYRGTYEQYF	TGTGCCAGCAGCTTAGCTTACAGGGGAACCTACGAGCAGTACTTC
14	TRBV5-4	once	TRBJ1-2	TRBD1	CASSRTGAIWGYTF	TGTGCCAGCAGCCGGACAGGCGCCATTTGGGGCTACACCTTC
11	TRBV28	-	TRBJ1-2	-	CATNTNYGYTF	TGTGCCACCAATACTAACTATGGCTACACCTTC
14	TRBV7-6	-	TRBJ2-7	TRBD2	CASSSSGSKYEQYF	TGTGCCAGCAGCTCGAGCGGGAGTAAGTACGAGCAGTACTTC
15	TRBV28	-	TRBJ1-1	-	CASSPRGGSNTEAFF	TGTGCCAGCAGTCCCCGGGGGGGGTCGAACACTGAAGCTTTCTTT
18	TRBV25-1	-	TRBJ1-3	-	CASSEYPAGGSRGNTIYF	TGTGCCAGCAGTGAATATCCAGCTGGAGGGTCTCGTGGAAACACCATATATTTT
15	TRBV7-9	-	TRBJ2-7	TRBD2	CASSATSGRSYEQYF	TGTGCCAGCAGCGCTACTAGCGGGAGATCCTACGAGCAGTACTTC
15	TRBV29-1	-	TRBJ2-5	-	CSVELPVEYQETQYF	TGCAGCGTTGAATTACCTGTAGAGTACCAAGAGACCCAGTACTTC
15	TRBV5-1	-	TRBJ2-3	-	CASSRDGPPTDTQYF	TGCGCCAGCAGCAGGGATGGTCCCCCCACAGATACGCAGTATTTT
14	TRBV5-8	-	TRBJ2-7	-	CASSLVGRTYEQYF	TGTGCCAGCAGCTTGGTCGGCAGAACCTACGAGCAGTACTTC
17	TRBV4-2	-	TRBJ2-3	TRBD2	CASSVRTSGTSTDTQYF	TGTGCCAGCAGCGTACGGACTAGCGGGACTAGCACAGATACGCAGTATTTT
14	TRBV5-1	-	TRBJ1-2	-	CASSFGREANGYTF	TGCGCCAGCAGCTTCGGCAGGGAGGCAAATGGCTACACCTTC
15	TRBV7-6	-	TRBJ2-5	-	CASSLIQGPQETQYF	TGTGCCAGCAGCTTAATTCAGGGACCCCAAGAGACCCAGTACTTC
17	TRBV5-1	-	TRBJ2-2	-	CASRSGAQGFNTGELFF	TGCGCCAGCAGATCCGGCGCACAGGGATTTAACACCGGGGAGCTGTTTTTT
16	TRBV5-1	-	TRBJ2-1	-	CASSFRHQSSYNEQFF	TGCGCCAGCAGCTTCAGGCACCAAAGCTCCTACAATGAGCAGTTCTTC
15	TRBV7-6	-	TRBJ2-7	TRBD1	CASSGTGKSSYEQYF	TGTGCCAGCAGCGGGACAGGGAAAAGCTCCTACGAGCAGTACTTC
14	TRBV6-1	-	TRBJ2-1	TRBD2	CASIMTSGYNEQFF	TGTGCCAGCATTATGACTAGCGGGTACAATGAGCAGTTCTTC
15	TRBV11-3	-	TRBJ2-1	TRBD2	CASSPGTSIYNEQFF	TGTGCCAGCAGTCCCGGGACTAGTATATACAATGAGCAGTTCTTC
15	TRBV5-6	-	TRBJ1-4	TRBD1	CASSLLTGGREKLFF	TGTGCCAGCAGCTTACTAACAGGGGGCCGAGAAAAACTGTTTTTT
13	TRBV5-1	-	TRBJ2-5	-	CASSLIGRETQYF	TGCGCCAGCAGCTTGATAGGTCGAGAGACCCAGTACTTC
12	TRBV29-1	-	TRBJ2-7	-	CSVADPQGGQYF	TGCAGCGTGGCGGACCCCCAGGGGGGGCAGTACTTC
16	TRBV23-1	-	TRBJ2-7	-	CASRPHDGEGGLEQYF	TGCGCCAGCAGACCCCACGACGGGGAGGGGGGTCTCGAGCAGTACTTC
13	TRBV11-3	-	TRBJ1-1	-	CASSSNTWGRAFF	TGTGCCAGCAGCTCGAATACTTGGGGTAGGGCTTTCTTT
16	TRBV2	-	TRBJ2-1	-	CASRSSAPKHYNEQFF	TGTGCCAGCAGGTCTAGTGCCCCTAAACACTACAATGAGCAGTTCTTC
16	TRBV4-2	-	TRBJ1-2	-	CASSQGGRGGDYGYTF	TGTGCCAGCAGCCAAGGAGGGAGGGGCGGCGACTATGGCTACACCTTC
14	TRBV19	-	TRBJ2-7	TRBD2	CASSIPGLAYEQYF	TGTGCCAGTAGTATTCCGGGACTAGCATACGAGCAGTACTTC
15	TRBV6-6	-	TRBJ2-1	TRBD1	CASTTGPGGVNEQFF	TGTGCCAGCACTACGGGGCCAGGGGGTGTCAATGAGCAGTTCTTC
15	TRBV5-4	few	TRBJ2-2	TRBD1	CASSSGQGSTGELFF	TGTGCCAGCAGCTCGGGACAGGGGTCCACCGGGGAGCTGTTTTTT
15	TRBV18	-	TRBJ1-1	-	CASSPPKGANTEAFF	TGTGCCAGCTCACCACCTAAAGGGGCTAACACTGAAGCTTTCTTT
15	TRBV9	-	TRBJ2-1	-	CASSVAGEIYNEQFF	TGTGCCAGCAGCGTAGCGGGAGAGATCTACAATGAGCAGTTCTTC
14	TRBV28	-	TRBJ2-2	-	CASMGTQITGELFF	TGTGCCAGCATGGGGACACAGATCACCGGGGAGCTGTTTTTT
13	TRBV2	-	TRBJ2-1	TRBD1	CASKPDRNNEQFF	TGTGCCAGCAAACCGGACAGGAACAATGAGCAGTTCTTC
14	TRBV11-2	-	TRBJ1-1	-	CASSPPGGVTEAFF	TGTGCCAGCAGCCCTCCCGGGGGTGTCACTGAAGCTTTCTTT
15	TRBV27	once	TRBJ2-7	TRBD2	CASRSLAGGAYEQYF	TGTGCCAGCAGGTCTCTAGCGGGAGGGGCGTACGAGCAGTACTTC